This T cell receptor (beta chain) is from a study of neurological immune-mediated disorders. Study-wide results and limits: HTLV-1-associated myelopathy had the most TCR clonal expansion, and multiple sclerosis had the least, less than healthy controls.

Each TCR transcript was tagged with a 10-nucleotide random UMI during 5'RACE. From 15-18 subjects, each sequencing run yielded over 180 million TCR-beta sequences. TCRdb reanalysed the 5' RACE reads using MiXCR and keeps one entry per CDR3 protein. This sample carries approximately 58,000 distinct CDR3 sequences, roughly 10% of them seen once, and the ten largest clones take 1.8%. The CDR3 is made up of 17 amino acids. The ends were cut back, 3 bases at V and 6 bases at J, with 21 bases in the middle. Germline V CDR1 and CDR2: MDHEN, SYDVKM. This clonotype was observed many times. Its antigen is currently unknown.

Sequenced material: PBMCs. This receptor was identified in a man aged 55 to 70 in good health. The chain combines TRBV28 with TRBJ1-5; possibly TRBD1 for D (5 bases). The DNA for the CDR3 is TGTGCCAGCAGTTTTATCGCGAGGGCCGTGGGGGGTCAGCCCCAGCATTTT. It codes for CASSFIARAVGGQPQHF.